A selection of T cell receptor beta chains follows, all from one sample in a study of cytomegalovirus exposure and HLA in healthy donors. Method: immunoSEQ multiplex PCR; TCRdb's copy keeps in-frame clones and lacks some. Counted here are under 100,000 clones, about 73% occurring once; the ten biggest clones make up over 13%. Sequencing was done on a sample of PBMCs. Receptors originate from a woman aged 45-65 years in good health and CMV-seropositive. Both conserved end residues are part of each CDR3. D genes are given only for firm matches. Only some rows state a clone size, as once, few, many or a class for expanded clones.

clone size,V gene,D gene,J gene,CDR3 protein,CDR3 DNA
NA,TRBV30,NA,TRBJ2-4,CAWKGQQKIIQYF,TGTGCCTGGAAGGGGCAGCAAAAAATCATTCAGTACTTC
NA,TRBV25-1,TRBD2,TRBJ2-7,CASSEYESGGPYEQYF,TGTGCCAGCAGTGAATATGAGAGCGGGGGGCCCTACGAGCAGTACTTC
NA,TRBV27,TRBD2,TRBJ2-1,CASSLLAGGYERFF,TGTGCCAGCAGTCTGCTAGCGGGAGGCTATGAGCGGTTCTTC
NA,TRBV5-1,NA,TRBJ2-2,CASSPEAASVDTGELFF,TGCGCCAGCAGCCCAGAGGCGGCCTCGGTCGACACCGGGGAGCTGTTTTTT
NA,TRBV6-4,TRBD2,TRBJ2-1,CASPGTSGGSYNEQFF,TGTGCCAGCCCCGGGACTAGCGGGGGGTCCTACAATGAGCAGTTCTTC
NA,TRBV5-5,NA,TRBJ1-2,CASRISTRTGTYGYTF,TGTGCCAGCAGGATCTCCACCCGTACAGGGACCTATGGCTACACCTTC
NA,TRBV27,TRBD2,TRBJ2-3,CASSHLGLAGSGTDTQYF,TGTGCCAGCAGTCACCTGGGACTAGCGGGAAGTGGCACAGATACGCAGTATTTT
NA,TRBV2,NA,TRBJ1-2,CASSDRGRDGYTF,TGTGCCAGCAGTGACAGGGGAAGGGATGGCTACACCTTC
NA,TRBV11-2,TRBD2,TRBJ2-7,CASSLDSGGYEQYF,TGTGCCAGCAGCTTAGACTCGGGGGGTTACGAGCAGTACTTC
NA,TRBV20-1,NA,TRBJ1-6,CSVRGEPPLHF,TGCAGTGTACGGGGGGAGCCACCCCTCCACTTT
few,TRBV11-2,NA,TRBJ1-4,CASRGEGMVDEKLFF,TGTGCCAGCAGAGGGGAGGGAATGGTGGATGAAAAACTGTTTTTT
NA,TRBV4-1,TRBD2,TRBJ2-3,CASSQVLAVSTDTQYF,TGCGCCAGCAGCCAAGTACTAGCGGTTAGCACAGATACGCAGTATTTT
NA,TRBV5-1,TRBD1,TRBJ2-7,CASIDRGVSEEQYF,TGCGCCAGCATCGACAGGGGTGTGTCAGAAGAGCAGTACTTC
few,TRBV5-6,NA,TRBJ2-5,CASSLVEGRVMAQYF,TGTGCCAGCAGCTTGGTCGAAGGTCGGGTAATGGCCCAGTACTTC
NA,TRBV18,NA,TRBJ1-3,CASLPRREDTIYF,TGTGCCAGCTTGCCAAGGAGGGAAGACACCATATATTTT
NA,TRBV7-9,NA,TRBJ1-2,CASSRQALVEVDYGYTF,TGTGCCAGCAGCAGACAGGCGCTAGTTGAGGTGGACTATGGCTACACCTTC
NA,TRBV7-2,NA,TRBJ1-3,CASSLRGRVTSGNTIYF,TGTGCCAGCAGCTTAAGGGGGAGAGTGACCTCTGGAAACACCATATATTTT
once,TRBV15,TRBD1,TRBJ1-2,CATSMETGNYGYTF,TGTGCCACCAGCATGGAGACAGGGAACTATGGCTACACCTTC
NA,TRBV9,NA,TRBJ1-2,CASSATQTF,TGTGCCAGCAGCGCGACTCAGACCTTC
few,TRBV25-1,TRBD2,TRBJ2-5,CASSESNSGGGETQYF,TGTGCCAGCAGTGAATCAAATAGCGGGGGAGGGGAGACCCAGTACTTC
once,TRBV30,NA,TRBJ1-2,CAWSAANYGYTF,TGTGCCTGGAGTGCCGCTAACTATGGCTACACCTTC
once,TRBV19,NA,TRBJ2-3,CASTSTDTQYF,TGTGCCAGTACGAGCACAGATACGCAGTATTTT
NA,TRBV28,TRBD2,TRBJ2-1,CASPWSGGRVGVYQFF,TGTGCCAGTCCTTGGTCCGGCGGGAGGGTTGGGGTGTATCAGTTCTTC
NA,TRBV6-5,TRBD1,TRBJ1-3,CASSTGTGGNTIYF,TGTGCCAGCAGTACCGGGACAGGGGGAAACACCATATATTTT
NA,TRBV18,TRBD2,TRBJ2-1,CASSPGREVHEQFF,TGTGCCAGCTCACCAGGGCGGGAGGTACATGAGCAGTTCTTC
once,TRBV7-8,NA,TRBJ1-1,CASSLGGGWNTEAFF,TGTGCCAGCAGCTTAGGGGGGGGCTGGAACACTGAAGCTTTCTTT
NA,TRBV28,TRBD1,TRBJ1-2,CASSPTDRGFWYYGYTF,TGTGCCAGCAGTCCGACGGACAGGGGGTTTTGGTACTATGGCTACACCTTC
once,TRBV5-4,NA,TRBJ2-1,CASSREGSSYNEQFF,TGTGCCAGCAGCAGAGAGGGAAGCTCCTACAATGAGCAGTTCTTC
few,TRBV27,NA,TRBJ1-2,CASSLSSRLYGYTF,TGTGCCAGCAGTTTATCGAGCAGGCTCTATGGCTACACCTTC
NA,TRBV19,TRBD1,TRBJ1-1,CASIDRGKGNTEAFF,TGTGCCAGTATCGACAGGGGGAAGGGGAACACTGAAGCTTTCTTT
once,TRBV5-1,TRBD1,TRBJ2-5,CASSLGVRDRRQETQYF,TGCGCCAGCAGCTTGGGGGTCCGGGACAGGAGACAAGAGACCCAGTACTTC
NA,TRBV2,NA,TRBJ1-1,CASSQKGGEGNTEAFF,TGTGCCAGCAGCCAAAAGGGAGGGGAGGGGAACACTGAAGCTTTCTTT
NA,TRBV19,NA,TRBJ2-2,CASSVSGLNTGELFF,TGTGCCAGTAGTGTTAGCGGACTTAACACCGGGGAGCTGTTTTTT
few,TRBV9,NA,TRBJ2-1,CASSGLLVDEQFF,TGTGCCAGCAGCGGATTACTAGTTGATGAGCAGTTCTTC
NA,TRBV6-5,NA,TRBJ2-5,CASSSYRAQETQYF,TGTGCCAGCAGTTCCTACAGGGCACAAGAGACCCAGTACTTC
NA,TRBV28,NA,TRBJ2-7,CVTAPGSYGQYF,TGTGTCACAGCACCGGGGTCTTACGGGCAGTACTTC
NA,TRBV6-1,NA,TRBJ1-2,CASTQTGSYGYTF,TGTGCCAGCACTCAGACCGGGTCCTATGGCTACACCTTC
NA,TRBV10-3,NA,TRBJ1-2,CAISETVSTWGYTF,TGTGCCATCAGTGAGACAGTCTCAACTTGGGGCTACACCTTC
NA,TRBV7-8,NA,TRBJ2-1,CASSLGAALYNEQFF,TGTGCCAGCAGCTTAGGGGCTGCACTGTACAATGAGCAGTTCTTC
few,TRBV4-3,NA,TRBJ2-7,CASSQDSRRHEQYF,TGCGCCAGCAGCCAAGATAGTAGGCGGCACGAGCAGTACTTC
few,TRBV5-1,TRBD2,TRBJ2-7,CASSPKGSGSLYF,TGCGCCAGCAGCCCCAAGGGTAGCGGGAGTCTGTACTTC
NA,TRBV19,NA,TRBJ2-3,CASSIELVTDTQYF,TGTGCCAGTAGTATCGAACTTGTCACAGATACGCAGTATTTT
few,TRBV28,TRBD1,TRBJ2-1,CASSLVQGAPTSSYNEQFF,TGTGCCAGCAGTTTGGTGCAGGGGGCCCCTACTAGCTCCTACAATGAGCAGTTCTTC
NA,TRBV7-9,NA,TRBJ2-7,CASSETSYEQYF,TGTGCCAGCAGCGAAACTAGTTACGAGCAGTACTTC
NA,TRBV30,TRBD2,TRBJ2-3,CAWSVGDYADTQYF,TGTGCCTGGAGTGTAGGGGACTATGCAGATACGCAGTATTTT
NA,TRBV28,NA,TRBJ1-2,CASSRGSFGYTF,TGTGCCAGCAGTCGCGGGTCGTTTGGCTACACCTTC
few,TRBV11-3,TRBD2,TRBJ2-1,CASSLTASGSYEQFF,TGTGCCAGCAGCTTAACGGCTAGCGGGAGCTATGAGCAGTTCTTC
NA,TRBV30,TRBD2,TRBJ2-2,CAWSVLAGRSNTGELFF,TGTGCCTGGAGTGTACTAGCGGGGAGATCGAACACCGGGGAGCTGTTTTTT
few,TRBV7-6,NA,TRBJ2-1,CASSFENEQFF,TGTGCCAGCAGCTTTGAGAATGAGCAGTTCTTC
NA,TRBV19,NA,TRBJ1-1,CASSIGDKTNTEAFF,TGTGCCAGTAGTATAGGAGACAAGACAAACACTGAAGCTTTCTTT